The 25 T cell receptor beta chains presented below share a single source sample, sequenced in a study of blood T cell repertoires in COVID-19. The repertoire was sequenced with immunoSEQ multiplex PCR; TCRdb's copy has only in-frame clones and lacks some. The sample has more than 250,000 clones; 70% to 90% are singletons. Material: PBMCs or T cells enriched from blood (not recorded which). These receptor sequences come from a woman aged 40-49 years with acute COVID-19.

V usage is TRBV12-3 or TRBV12-4 and J usage is TRBJ1-2; possibly TRBD1 for D (5 bases). V gave up 5 bases and J gave up 6 bases, with 13 bases separating them. The CDR3 is 13 residues long. The CDR3 DNA reads TGTGCCAGCAGTACGGAAGGGGTCAATGGCTACACCTTC. Translation: CASSTEGVNGYTF.

The chain carries TRBV15 and TRBJ2-3; TRBD2 agrees at 11 bases. V was clipped by 2 bases and J by 5 bases; unmatched bases: 6. The CDR3 loop spans 16 amino acids. Germline CDR1 LNHNV, CDR2 YYDKDF (reference sequence). CDR3: CATSRSTLAGGDTQYF. For the CDR3, the DNA is TGTGCCACCAGCAGAAGTACTCTAGCGGGAGGAGATACGCAGTATTTT. Using reference TRBV15 and TRBJ2-3 for the parts outside the CDR3, the full variable domain is DAMVIQNPRYQVTQFGKPVTLSCSQTLNHNVMYWYQQKSSQAPKLLFHYYDKDFNNEADTPDNFQSRRPNTSFCFLDIRSPGLGDTAMYLCATSRSTLAGGDTQYFGPGTRLTVL.

The rearrangement joins TRBV11-2 to TRBJ1-1; D is perhaps TRBD1 (5 bases). Germline V gene sequence: CDR1 SGHAT, CDR2 FQNNGV. This CDR3 region has 13 residues. V was trimmed by 1 base and J by 6 bases, leaving 9 bases between them. CDR3 amino acids: CASSLVRAPEAFF. The CDR3 nucleotides read TGTGCCAGCAGCTTAGTCAGGGCCCCTGAAGCTTTCTTT.

V and J are TRBV10-1 and TRBJ2-3; D is possibly TRBD1 (6 bases). Trimming removed 7 bases from V and 0 bases from J, with 11 bases in between. This CDR3 is built from 14 residues. CDR1 is WNHNN, CDR2 SYGVQD, per germline (reference sequence). CDR3 nucleotides: TGCGCCAGCACATGGACAGATAGCACAGATACGCAGTATTTT. Translation: CASTWTDSTDTQYF.

This clone has just a few counts. The rearrangement links TRBV10-1 to TRBJ2-3, with 8 nucleotides matching TRBD2. Trimming cost V 7 bases and J 1 base; bases outside gene matches: 10. Germline V lookup: CDR1 WNHNN, CDR2 SYGVQD (reference sequence). The CDR3 extends over 16 amino acids. The CDR3 coding sequence is TGCGCCAGCACTTGGGTAGCGGGAAAGGGCACAGATACGCAGTATTTT. Translation: CASTWVAGKGTDTQYF.

The CDR3 DNA follows: TGTGCCAGCAGCTTGGGGGGACGGGGCTACACCTTC. This sequence encodes CASSLGGRGYTF. The rearrangement links TRBV13 to TRBJ1-2; D may be TRBD1 (5 bases). Between the trimmed V and J ends, which lost 3 bases and 8 bases, there was a span of 10 bases. Germline V CDR1 and CDR2: PRHDT, FYEKMQ (reference sequence). This CDR3 is built from 12 residues.

The J gene is TRBJ2-1, the V gene TRBV11-2; maybe TRBD1 (5 bases). This CDR3 is built from 12 residues. The ends were cut back, 5 bases at V and 8 bases at J, with 10 bases in the middle. Germline V gene sequence: CDR1 SGHAT, CDR2 FQNNGV. The CDR3 here is CASSPLGDEQFF. DNA for the CDR3: TGTGCCAGCAGCCCCCTAGGGGATGAGCAGTTCTTC.

This chain joins TRBV29-1 and TRBJ1-2; 7 nucleotides match TRBD1. The CDR3 sequence is 15 residues long. CDR1 and CDR2 from the germline V gene are SQVTM and ANQGSEA. The J segment lost 1 base and the V segment lost 3 bases, leaving 8 bases of the junction unmatched. The CDR3 DNA reads TGCAGCGTTGACCTGGGACAGACCTATAACTATGGCTACACCTTC. Translating it yields CSVDLGQTYNYGYTF.

CDR3 sequence (DNA): TGTGCCATCAGTGAGGGGCTCCCTTTCATGAACACTGAAGCTTTCTTT. Encoded protein: CAISEGLPFMNTEAFF. V is TRBV10-3 and J is TRBJ1-1; D gene unclear. Trimming stripped 2 bases from V and 0 bases from J, with 13 bases between. The CDR3 is 16 amino acids. The germline V gene has CDR1 ENHRY and CDR2 SYGVKD.

This chain uses TRBV11-2 with TRBJ2-1; D unresolved. V lost 6 bases and J 0 bases, leaving 15 bases between the germline ends. Per germline, CDR1 SGHAT and CDR2 FQNNGV. This CDR3 region has 16 residues. CDR3 nucleotides: TGTGCCAGCAGTCAAGGTGGCGGTAGCTCCTACAATGAGCAGTTCTTC. Translating gives CASSQGGGSSYNEQFF.

In its sample, this clone was seen a few times. The chain employs TRBV7-8 and TRBJ2-2, with a possible D match to TRBD1 (5 bases). CDR1 is SGHVS and CDR2 is FQNEAQ in the germline V gene. The CDR3 is 14 residues long. The V end lost 5 bases, the J end lost 4 bases, and 11 bases lay between the germline ends. This chain's CDR3 is CASSPRQRTGELFF. The CDR3 DNA follows: TGTGCCAGCAGCCCTAGACAGCGCACCGGGGAGCTGTTTTTT.

The rearrangement uses TRBV6-4 and TRBJ2-7; 7 nucleotides line up with TRBD1. CDR1 MRHNA and CDR2 SNTAGT come from the germline V gene. The trim removed 6 bases at V and 2 bases at J, leaving 7 bases unmatched. This CDR3 is 14 amino acids long. The CDR3 is CASSRGQQTYEQYF. The CDR3, as DNA: TGTGCCAGCAGCCGGGGACAGCAGACCTACGAGCAGTACTTC.

This chain joins TRBV4-1 and TRBJ2-6; maybe TRBD1 (5 bases). The ends were cut back, 2 bases at V and 2 bases at J, with 19 bases in the middle. The length of the CDR3 is 19 residues. Germline V gives CDR1 MGHRA, CDR2 YSYEKL. Here the CDR3 reads CASSQKRTGASTGANVLTF. The CDR3 DNA sequence: TGCGCCAGCAGCCAAAAGAGAACAGGAGCTTCGACTGGGGCCAACGTCCTGACTTTC.

In this sample, this clone turned up once. The rearrangement uses TRBV30 and TRBJ1-3; 10 nucleotides agree with TRBD1. The germline V gene has CDR1 GTSNPN and CDR2 SVGIG (reference sequence). This CDR3 comprises 14 residues. The trim removed 5 bases at V and 6 bases at J, leaving 7 bases unmatched. In DNA, the CDR3 is TGTGCCTGGGAGAGGGACAGGGGCTTAAACACCATATATTTT. Its translation: CAWERDRGLNTIYF. The variable domain in full, with the rest retrieved from reference TRBV30 and TRBJ1-3, is SQTIHQWPATLVQPVGSPLSLECTVEGTSNPNLYWYRQAAGRGLQLLFYSVGIGQISSEVPQNLSASRPQDRQFILSSKKLLLSDSGFYLCAWERDRGLNTIYFGEGSWLTVV.

This clone was seen once. The J gene is TRBJ2-1, the V gene TRBV27, with a tentative D call TRBD1 (5 bases). CDR3 length equals 12 residues. V was clipped by 5 bases and J by 5 bases, with 7 bases between them. The germline V gene has CDR1 MNHEY and CDR2 SMNVEV (reference sequence). CDR3 in amino acids: CASSRTNNEQFF. As DNA, the CDR3 is TGTGCCAGCAGTAGGACAAACAATGAGCAGTTCTTC.

This chain uses TRBV27 with TRBJ2-1; 8 bases fit TRBD2. With V trimmed by 7 bases and J by 9 bases, 11 bases remained unmatched. The germline V gene has CDR1 MNHEY and CDR2 SMNVEV (reference sequence). CDR3 length equals 14 residues. This chain's CDR3 is CASTISGLASEQFF. The CDR3 DNA reads TGTGCCAGCACCATTTCAGGACTAGCAAGTGAGCAGTTCTTC.

CDR3 bases: TGTGCCAGCCGAGTGGGGACAGCCTTCAATCAGCCCCAGCATTTT. This translates into CASRVGTAFNQPQHF. This chain links TRBV18 with TRBJ1-5; 7 bases are shared with TRBD1. The V segment lost 8 bases and the J segment 3 bases; nucleotides outside the gene matches: 10. Germline V CDR1 and CDR2: KGHSH, LQKENI. The CDR3 has 15 residues.

This clone was seen only a few times. The CDR3 DNA follows: TGTGCCAGCAGCTTAGAACTAGCGGGAGAGGACCAGTACTTC. This sequence encodes CASSLELAGEDQYF. This chain uses TRBV7-6 with TRBJ2-5, with 11 positions matching TRBD2. This CDR3 has 14 amino acids. The germline V gene encodes CDR1 SGHVS and CDR2 FNYEAQ. After removal of 1 base from V and 10 bases from J, the junction contained 5 bases not matched to a gene.

This chain links TRBV27 with TRBJ2-7; TRBD2 matches at 8 bases. Germline CDR1 MNHEY, CDR2 SMNVEV (reference sequence). Trimming removed 6 bases from V and 12 bases from J; junction bases left unmatched: 10. The CDR3 has 12 amino acids. The chain's CDR3 is CASSPGWREVYF. CDR3 DNA: TGTGCCAGCAGCCCTGGTTGGCGGGAGGTGTACTTC.

The chain joins TRBV4-3 to TRBJ1-2; TRBD1 matches 8 bases. Germline loops: CDR1 LGHNA, CDR2 YSLEER. The CDR3 has 15 residues. V lost 4 bases to trimming and J lost 8 bases; unmatched junction nucleotides: 12. In nucleotides, the CDR3 is TGCGCCAGCAGCCCCCGGGCAGGGGGCGTGGAGGGCTACACCTTC. This translates into CASSPRAGGVEGYTF.

This chain joins TRBV7-9 and TRBJ2-2; D is perhaps TRBD2 (5 bases). Germline lookup yields CDR1 SEHNR and CDR2 FQNEAQ (reference sequence). This CDR3 has 16 amino acids. V dropped 8 bases and J dropped 5 bases, with 21 bases sitting between them. The CDR3 is CASDYPVGRRTGELFF. In DNA, the CDR3 is TGTGCCAGCGACTACCCTGTTGGGCGGCGAACCGGGGAGCTGTTTTTT. The entire variable domain, with the rest obtained from reference TRBV7-9 and TRBJ2-2, is as follows: DTGVSQNPRHKITKRGQNVTFRCDPISEHNRLYWYRQTLGQGPEFLTYFQNEAQLEKSRLLSDRFSAERPKGSFSTLEIQRTEQGDSAMYLCASDYPVGRRTGELFFGEGSRLTVL.

V is TRBV10-1 and J is TRBJ2-1, with TRBD2 matching 7 bases. The V gene end was trimmed by 2 bases and the J gene end by 4 bases; junction bases not matched to a gene: 5. In germline, CDR1 is WNHNN, CDR2 SYGVQD (reference sequence). The CDR3 length is 15 residues. The CDR3 nucleotides are TGCGCCAGCAGTGAGGTAGCGGGTTTATACAATGAGCAGTTCTTC. Protein: CASSEVAGLYNEQFF.

In its sample, this clone was seen once. The chain employs TRBV24-1 and TRBJ2-1; weak D call: TRBD2 (5 bases). This CDR3 comprises 16 residues. Trimming stripped 1 base from V and 0 bases from J, with 9 bases between. CDR1 is KGHDR, CDR2 SFDVKD, per germline. Written as DNA, the CDR3 is TGTGCCACCAGTGATTTAGCTGGGAGCTCCTACAATGAGCAGTTCTTC. This sequence encodes CATSDLAGSSYNEQFF.

The chain employs TRBV9 and TRBJ2-7; 8 bases line up with TRBD2. Germline V lookup: CDR1 SGDLS, CDR2 YYNGEE. There are 14 residues in the CDR3. Trimming at V came to 0 bases and at J to 6 bases, leaving 5 bases not matched to a gene. The CDR3 region has the DNA TGTGCCAGCAGCGTAGCGGGAGGGCCCACCGAGCAGTACTTC. Translation: CASSVAGGPTEQYF. Variable domain in full (rest from reference TRBV9 and TRBJ2-7): DSGVTQTPKHLITATGQRVTLRCSPRSGDLSVYWYQQSLDQGLQFLIQYYNGEERAKGNILERFSAQQFPDLHSELNLSSLELGDSALYFCASSVAGGPTEQYFGPGTRLTVT.

This clone was seen a single time. The chain has TRBV27 and TRBJ2-7; TRBD1 aligns across 9 bases. CDR1 MNHEY and CDR2 SMNVEV come from the germline V gene (reference sequence). The CDR3 spans 16 residues. V dropped 5 bases and J dropped 5; count of bases not matched to a gene: 13. The CDR3 sequence is CASSLLPGQGRDEQYF. CDR3 DNA sequence: TGTGCCAGCAGTCTTCTACCGGGACAGGGTAGGGACGAGCAGTACTTC.